This T cell receptor beta chain was found in a study of blood T cell repertoires in COVID-19. V shed 3 bases, J shed 1 base, and the junction held 8 bases outside the gene matches. The CDR3 extends over 18 amino acids. The germline V gene encodes CDR1 LNHNV and CDR2 YYDKDF (reference sequence). Some clones are missing from TCRdb's copy, which holds only in-frame ones; the method was immunoSEQ multiplex PCR. Of some 72,000 clones listed, 80% to 90% are singletons. The clonotype comes from a man between 45 and 60 years old with active COVID-19. The rearrangement joins TRBV15 to TRBJ2-5; 13 positions agree with TRBD2. Sequencing was carried out using peripheral blood. The CDR3 spells CATSSRTSGSVAQETQYF. The CDR3 nucleotides read TGTGCCACCAGCAGCCGGACTAGCGGGAGCGTTGCCCAAGAGACCCAGTACTTC.